This TCR beta chain appears in the sequencing data of a study of T cells in Graves' hyperthyroidism and ophthalmopathy (dated by TCRdb to 2018 to 2020). As for the study more broadly: Peripheral blood was sampled at the time of initial diagnosis, prior to any treatment. To identify TCR V-J signatures that set the groups apart, the researchers used a discovery cohort of 100 patients, made up of 40 to 45 with Graves' ophthalmopathy and around 58 with stable Graves' hyperthyroidism. Whether ophthalmopathy could be predicted prospectively was tested in an independent validation cohort made up of fewer than 20 hyperthyroidism patients plus 17 patients who later progressed to ophthalmopathy. The roughly 91 discovery patients were randomly divided into training and test sets at a 7:3 ratio. Thyroid tissue and blood T-cell repertoires from six or seven Graves' hyperthyroidism patients were also compared in the study. Once sampling was done, hyperthyroidism patients were given methimazole at a starting dose of 30 mg daily, whereas ophthalmopathy patients were given high-dose intravenous methylprednisolone. According to the paper, TCR Vbeta CDR3 sequencing was carried out on more than 120 peripheral blood samples, which came from fewer than 50 ophthalmopathy, around 74 hyperthyroidism and approximately 17 progressor patients.

Broader findings and caveats from the paper: A model built on a 13 V-J signature distinguished ophthalmopathy from stable hyperthyroidism, reaching roughly 88% sensitivity and approximately 83% specificity in cross-validation and 80%/75% in testing. In validation, progression to ophthalmopathy was predicted by the model with 70% to 71% sensitivity and roughly 76% specificity, a median of approximately 6.5 months before onset. Sample size was not statistically predetermined, and investigators were not blinded to group allocation. Most expanded thyroid clonotypes (frequency above 0.001) were also found in blood, which suggests that blood repertoires may mirror thyroid immune responses.

A patient counted as having stable Graves' hyperthyroidism if no progression to ophthalmopathy occurred over 18 months of follow-up. The hyperthyroidism patients were between 18 and 65 years old and newly diagnosed, with a disease duration of less than 2 months. Exclusion was applied to patients with uncontrolled infections, other autoimmune diseases, pregnancy or lactation. Clinical symptoms, serum thyroxine and TRAb, thyroid ultrasound, and orbital computed tomography formed the basis for the diagnoses. PBMCs were separated from roughly 9.3 ml of fresh peripheral blood using Ficoll-Paque density gradient centrifugation. Total RNA was extracted using Trizol reagent, and RNA quality was assessed on an Agilent 2100 Bioanalyzer. Including cysteine and phenylalanine, the CDR3 has 14 amino acids. The read is trimmed to its CDR3 DNA, 42 bases read in frame from base 1. The germline V gene sets CDR1 to MNHEY and CDR2 to SVGEGT. The V and J ends are trimmed by 6 bases and 5 bases, leaving 17 bases between them.

As to this clonotype: Its antigen is not yet known. No qualities accompany the bases; no much larger clone lies one base away.

Amplification of TCR beta CDR3 regions was carried out from RNA transcripts. The first round of RT-PCR for the TCR CDR3 was performed with the HTBI primer set and the Qiagen OneStep RT-PCR kit. Libraries were constructed in a second round of multiplex PCR, after which size selection and purification were performed. Paired-end sequencing of the libraries was performed with 100 bp reads on an Illumina HiSeq2000. Concerning the study's data processing: Raw data were processed with SOAPnuke, discarding reads with adapters, uncalled bases, mean Phred below 15, or no exact constant-primer or identifier match. High-quality paired reads were merged using COPE v1.2.5, and each unique nucleotide sequence was defined as a clonotype. MiTCR v1.1 was used to align clonotypes to the IMGT TRBV, TRBD and TRBJ reference segments. Only V-J combinations with frequency above 0.0001, covering 99% to 99.2% of repertoires, were analysed. A TCS score was defined as the ratio between F50 (clonal expansion) and ExV (chaos), using BLOSUM62-based TCRdist between CDR3 peptides within each V-J. Welch's t-statistics and random forest reduced approximately 520 V-J features to 13, which were used in a naive Bayes classifier (R e1071). TCRdb passed the public sequencing reads through fastp at Q25 and MiXCR, retaining productive beta sequences. Under each unique CDR3 protein, matching rows form one entry showing the most common genes and DNA. What appears here as the V and J calls and clone size reflects TCRdb's work, not the paper's. The sample records about 400,000 distinct CDR3 sequences, roughly 25% of which are singletons. The ten largest clones add up to more than 60% of the sample.

The receptor was derived from a man in his fifties or sixties with Graves' hyperthyroidism. The chain was built from TRBV6-2 or TRBV6-3 and TRBJ2-7; the D region is possibly TRBD1 or TRBD2, each matching across 5 bases. The material sequenced was blood. This receptor carries the CDR3 CASSTRGVVNEQYF. The DNA reads as follows: TGTGCCAGCAGCACTAGGGGAGTAGTTAACGAGCAGTACTTC.